These 17 T cell receptor beta chains came from one sample sequenced in a study of blood T cell repertoires in COVID-19. Libraries were prepared by immunoSEQ multiplex PCR; TCRdb keeps only in-frame clonotypes and omits some of them. The data hold roughly 150,000 clones, with approximately 91% observed a single time. Sequenced material: peripheral blood. The receptor source for this set is a man aged 18 to 29 with COVID-19, enrolled during active disease.

Regarding this clone: This specimen includes other DNA sequences encoding the same CDR3. The gene calls are TRBV14 and TRBJ2-7, with TRBD1 matching 7 bases. The CDR3 loop spans 14 amino acids. With 2 bases clipped from V and 1 base from J, the junction kept 2 bases outside the gene matches. The germline V gene encodes CDR1 SGHDN and CDR2 FVKESK. In nucleotides, the CDR3 is TGTGCCAGCAGCCAAAGGACAGGATCCTACGAGCAGTACTTC. This encodes CASSQRTGSYEQYF. Complete variable domain (other parts from reference TRBV14 and TRBJ2-7): EAGVTQFPSHSVIEKGQTVTLRCDPISGHDNLYWYRRVMGKEIKFLLHFVKESKQDESGMPNNRFLAERTGGTYSTLKVQPAELEDSGVYFCASSQRTGSYEQYFGPGTRLTVT.

The V gene is TRBV5-5, the J gene TRBJ1-1, with no clear D. This CDR3 region has 13 residues. In germline, CDR1 is SGHKS, CDR2 YYEKEE (reference sequence). V was trimmed by 4 bases and J by 1 base, leaving 8 bases between them. The CDR3 DNA sequence: TGTGCCAGCAGCAGTACACCGAACACTGAAGCTTTCTTT. Amino acids: CASSSTPNTEAFF.

The V call is TRBV7-9, the J call TRBJ2-5; D ambiguous. The CDR3 loop spans 11 amino acids. Deletions cut 5 bases from V and 2 bases from J, with 3 bases between. Germline CDR1 is SEHNR and CDR2 is FQNEAQ (reference sequence). CDR3 loop: CASSIQETQYF. The CDR3 region has the DNA TGTGCCAGCAGCATACAAGAGACCCAGTACTTC.

The gene calls are TRBV5-4 and TRBJ2-7, with 8 bases lining up with TRBD2. Germline assignment: CDR1 SGHNT and CDR2 YYREEE (reference sequence). This CDR3 spans 13 amino acids. The trim removed 1 base at V and 4 bases at J, leaving 1 base unmatched. The CDR3 here is CASSLREGYEQYF. The CDR3 region has the DNA TGTGCCAGCAGCTTGCGGGAGGGGTACGAGCAGTACTTC.

Concerning this clone itself: The junction differs from germline at one of its ends, possibly a read error. This chain uses TRBV7-4 with TRBJ2-1; 11 bases agree with TRBD2. Germline-derived CDR1 and CDR2 are SGHVT and SQSDAQ. The CDR3 runs to 14 residues. CDR3 bases: TGTGCCAGCCCCCCCGGGACTAGCGGCAATGGGCAGTTCTTC. Translating it yields CASPPGTSGNGQFF.

This chain connects TRBV4-1 to TRBJ2-6; 7 nucleotides align to TRBD2. The CDR3 has 17 residues. V gave up 0 bases and J gave up 0 bases; unmatched junction bases: 2. Germline V gives CDR1 MGHRA, CDR2 YSYEKL. The CDR3 is CASSQDTGGSGANVLTF. In DNA, the CDR3 is TGCGCCAGCAGCCAAGATACGGGGGGCTCTGGGGCCAACGTCCTGACTTTC.

V and J are TRBV13 and TRBJ2-1; D possibly corresponds to TRBD2 (6 bases). V was cut by 5 bases and J by 12 bases, with 14 bases left in between. The CDR3 length is 12 residues. Germline CDR1 is PRHDT and CDR2 is FYEKMQ (reference sequence). The CDR3 nucleotides read TGTGCCAGCAGCATGGGACGGGGGATGCAGTTCTTC. Its protein product is CASSMGRGMQFF.

This chain joins TRBV7-9 and TRBJ2-5, with 12 bases aligning to TRBD1. Germline CDR1 is SEHNR and CDR2 is FQNEAQ (reference sequence). The junction had 6 bases not matched to a gene; V was cut back by 4 bases and J by 3 bases. The CDR3 totals 16 residues. The CDR3 sequence: CASSSGTGGQKETQYF. CDR3 DNA: TGTGCCAGCAGCTCCGGGACAGGGGGCCAAAAAGAGACCCAGTACTTC.

The gene calls are TRBV6-2 or TRBV6-3 and TRBJ2-7; 7 bases fit TRBD1. The CDR3 spans 14 residues. The J segment lost 3 bases and the V segment lost 5 bases, leaving 7 bases of the junction unmatched. Germline CDR1 reads MNHEY; CDR2 reads SVGEGT. The CDR3 nucleotides read TGTGCCAGCAGTAGGGGACAGCATCTCTACGAGCAGTACTTC. Protein: CASSRGQHLYEQYF.

V usage is TRBV24-1 and J usage is TRBJ1-5; 8 bases are shared with TRBD1. The CDR3 runs 14 residues. Germline V CDR1 and CDR2: KGHDR, SFDVKD. The junction had 1 base not matched to a gene; V was cut back by 4 bases and J by 3 bases. For the CDR3, the DNA is TGTGCCACCAGTGAACAGGGGGACAATCAGCCCCAGCATTTT. Protein product: CATSEQGDNQPQHF.

The rearrangement uses TRBV29-1 and TRBJ2-3, with 11 bases that match TRBD1. V gave up 6 bases and J gave up 6 bases; unmatched junction bases: 5. The CDR3 contains 13 residues. Germline V gene sequence: CDR1 SQVTM, CDR2 ANQGSEA. The CDR3 is CSVPGQGADTQYF. In nucleotides, the CDR3 is TGCAGCGTCCCAGGACAGGGGGCGGATACGCAGTATTTT.

J is TRBJ2-7 and V is TRBV11-2; the D gene is possibly TRBD2 (5 bases). V lost 5 bases to trimming and J lost 1 base, with 9 bases between them. The germline V gene has CDR1 SGHAT and CDR2 FQNNGV. There are 13 residues in the CDR3. CDR3 protein: CASSIGLSYEQYF. The CDR3 bases are TGTGCCAGCAGCATAGGACTGTCCTACGAGCAGTACTTC.

V is TRBV18 and J is TRBJ2-7, with TRBD2 identical over 7 bases. Germline V lookup: CDR1 KGHSH, CDR2 LQKENI. The CDR3 has 16 amino acids. Germline trimming cut 3 bases from V and 6 bases from J; bases unmatched to any gene: 14. CDR3 sequence reads: CASSPSGTLGVSEQYF. CDR3 nucleotide sequence: TGTGCCAGCTCACCGAGCGGGACTCTGGGCGTGTCCGAGCAGTACTTC. Full variable domain (rest looked up from reference TRBV18 and TRBJ2-7): NAGVMQNPRHLVRRRGQEARLRCSPMKGHSHVYWYRQLPEEGLKFMVYLQKENIIDESGMPKERFSAEFPKEGPSILRIQQVVRGDSAAYFCASSPSGTLGVSEQYFGPGTRLTVT.

The CDR3 loop reads CASSPIRGFSYEQYF. DNA for the CDR3: TGTGCCAGCAGCCCCATCCGGGGGTTTTCCTACGAGCAGTACTTC. The chain recombines TRBV7-9 with TRBJ2-7; D might be TRBD2 (6 bases). Germline V gives CDR1 SEHNR, CDR2 FQNEAQ (reference sequence). CDR3 size: 15 residues. Trimming removed 5 bases from V and 1 base from J, with 15 bases in between.

The chain is built from TRBV28 and TRBJ2-1; 9 nucleotides agree with TRBD2. Per germline, CDR1 MDHEN and CDR2 SYDVKM. The CDR3 extends over 18 amino acids. The ends lost 4 bases at V and 8 bases at J; junction bases unmatched: 18. CDR3 loop: CASSWAPTTSGPTDEQFF. The CDR3 region has the DNA TGTGCCAGCAGTTGGGCTCCCACTACTAGCGGGCCGACCGATGAGCAGTTCTTC. The full variable domain, with the rest looked up from reference TRBV28 and TRBJ2-1, is DVKVTQSSRYLVKRTGEKVFLECVQDMDHENMFWYRQDPGLGLRLIYFSYDVKMKEKGDIPEGYSVSREKKERFSLILESASTNQTSMYLCASSWAPTTSGPTDEQFFGPGTRLTVL.

The rearrangement uses TRBV27 and TRBJ2-1; 11 bases agree with TRBD2. This CDR3 region has 17 residues. Trimming cost V 0 bases and J 8 bases; bases outside gene matches: 9. The germline CDR1 and CDR2 sequences are MNHEY and SMNVEV (reference sequence). Here the CDR3 DNA reads TGTGCCAGCAGTTTATCGTTAGCGGGAGGGTCCGTACATGAGCAGTTCTTC. This sequence encodes CASSLSLAGGSVHEQFF.

The CDR3 is CASSPTSSFTYEQYF. The CDR3 DNA reads TGTGCCAGCAGCCCTACTAGCTCCTTTACCTACGAGCAGTACTTC. This sequence joins TRBV7-3 and TRBJ2-7, with TRBD2 as a possible D gene (6 bases). The V end was cut by 5 bases, the J end by 2 bases, with 16 bases between. The germline V gene encodes CDR1 SGHTA and CDR2 FQGTGA. The CDR3 is 15 amino acids.